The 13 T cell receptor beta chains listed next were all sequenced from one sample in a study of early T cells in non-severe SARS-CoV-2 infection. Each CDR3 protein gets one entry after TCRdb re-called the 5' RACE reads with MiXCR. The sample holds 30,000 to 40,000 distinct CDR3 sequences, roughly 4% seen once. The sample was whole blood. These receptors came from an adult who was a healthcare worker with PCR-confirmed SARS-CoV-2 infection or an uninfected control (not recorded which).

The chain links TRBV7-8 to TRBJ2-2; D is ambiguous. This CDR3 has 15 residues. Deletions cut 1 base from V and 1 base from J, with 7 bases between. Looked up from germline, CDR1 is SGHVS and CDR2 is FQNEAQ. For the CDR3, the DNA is TGTGCCAGCAGCTTAGTGGCAGGGAACACCGGGGAGCTGTTTTTT. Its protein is CASSLVAGNTGELFF.

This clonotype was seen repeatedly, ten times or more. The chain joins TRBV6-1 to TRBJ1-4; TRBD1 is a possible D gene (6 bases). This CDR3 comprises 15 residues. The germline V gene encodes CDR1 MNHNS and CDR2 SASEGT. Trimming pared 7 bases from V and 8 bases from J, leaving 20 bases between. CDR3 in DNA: TGTGCCAGCACTCATGCGGGGGGGGCTAGCGAAAAACTGTTTTTT. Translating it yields CASTHAGGASEKLFF.

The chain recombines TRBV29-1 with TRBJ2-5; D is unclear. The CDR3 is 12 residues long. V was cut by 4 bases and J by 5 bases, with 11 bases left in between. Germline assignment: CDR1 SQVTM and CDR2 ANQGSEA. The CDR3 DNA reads TGCAGCGTTGCCTCAGGCGCGGAGACCCAGTACTTC. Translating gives CSVASGAETQYF. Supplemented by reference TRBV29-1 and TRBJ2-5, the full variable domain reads SAVISQKPSRDICQRGTSLTIQCQVDSQVTMMFWYRQQPGQSLTLIATANQGSEATYESGFVIDKFPISRPNLTFSTLTVSNMSPEDSSIYLCSVASGAETQYFGPGTRLLVL.

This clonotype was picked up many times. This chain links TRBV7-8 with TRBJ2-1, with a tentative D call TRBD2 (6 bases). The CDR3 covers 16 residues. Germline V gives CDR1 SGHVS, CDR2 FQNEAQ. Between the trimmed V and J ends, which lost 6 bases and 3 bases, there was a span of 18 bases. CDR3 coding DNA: TGTGCCAGCAGGCCGCCTAGCCTAGCGCTCTACAATGAGCAGTTCTTC. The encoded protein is CASRPPSLALYNEQFF.

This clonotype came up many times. The CDR3 nucleotides are TGTGCCAGCAGCCTAGAGGTAAGGGGTACTGAAGCTTTCTTT. Amino acid sequence: CASSLEVRGTEAFF. The chain has TRBV13 and TRBJ1-1, with D perhaps TRBD1 (5 bases). This CDR3 region has 14 residues. The germline CDR1 and CDR2 sequences are PRHDT and FYEKMQ (reference sequence). Trimming took off 5 bases at V and 5 bases at J, with 15 bases between the two ends.

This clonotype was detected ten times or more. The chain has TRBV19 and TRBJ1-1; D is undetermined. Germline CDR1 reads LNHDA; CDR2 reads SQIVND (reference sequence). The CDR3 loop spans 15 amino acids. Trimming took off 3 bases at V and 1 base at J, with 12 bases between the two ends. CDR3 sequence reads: CASSIVGVRNTEAFF. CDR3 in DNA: TGTGCCAGTAGTATTGTCGGGGTTAGGAACACTGAAGCTTTCTTT.

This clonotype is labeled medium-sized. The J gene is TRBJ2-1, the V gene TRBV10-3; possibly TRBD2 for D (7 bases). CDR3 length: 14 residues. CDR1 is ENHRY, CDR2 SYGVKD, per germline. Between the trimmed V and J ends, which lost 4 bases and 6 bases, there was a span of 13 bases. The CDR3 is CAISAGGRTNEQFF. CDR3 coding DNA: TGTGCCATCAGTGCGGGGGGCAGGACCAATGAGCAGTTCTTC.

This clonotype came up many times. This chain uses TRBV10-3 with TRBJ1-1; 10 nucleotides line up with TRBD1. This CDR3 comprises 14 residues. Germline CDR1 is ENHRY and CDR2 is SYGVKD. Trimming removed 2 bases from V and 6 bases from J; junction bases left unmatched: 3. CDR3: CAISEGDRGAEAFF. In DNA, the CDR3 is TGTGCCATCAGTGAGGGGGACAGGGGCGCTGAAGCTTTCTTT.

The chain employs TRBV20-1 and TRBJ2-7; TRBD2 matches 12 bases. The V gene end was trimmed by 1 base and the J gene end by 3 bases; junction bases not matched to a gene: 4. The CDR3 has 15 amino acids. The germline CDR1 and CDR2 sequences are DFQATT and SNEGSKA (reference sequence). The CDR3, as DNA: TGCAGTGCTAGAGCCAGGACTAGCGGGAACTACGAGCAGTACTTC. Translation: CSARARTSGNYEQYF.

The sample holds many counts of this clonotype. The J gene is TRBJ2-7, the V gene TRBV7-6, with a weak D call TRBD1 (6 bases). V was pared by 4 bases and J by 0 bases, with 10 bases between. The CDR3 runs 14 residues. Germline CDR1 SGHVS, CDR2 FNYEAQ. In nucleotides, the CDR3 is TGTGCCAGCAGCTCACAGGACAGCTCCTACGAGCAGTACTTC. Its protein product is CASSSQDSSYEQYF.

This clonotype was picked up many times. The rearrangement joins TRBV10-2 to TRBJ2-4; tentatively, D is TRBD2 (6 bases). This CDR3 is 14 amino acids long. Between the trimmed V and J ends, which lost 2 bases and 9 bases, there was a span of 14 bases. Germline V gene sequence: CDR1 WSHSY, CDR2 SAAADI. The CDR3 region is CASSEGTAGGIQYF. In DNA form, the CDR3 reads TGCGCCAGCAGTGAGGGGACTGCCGGCGGCATTCAGTACTTC.

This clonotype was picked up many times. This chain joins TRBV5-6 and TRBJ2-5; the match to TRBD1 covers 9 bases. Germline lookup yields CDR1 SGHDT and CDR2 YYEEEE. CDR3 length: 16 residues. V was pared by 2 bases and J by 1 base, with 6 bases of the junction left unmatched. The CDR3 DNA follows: TGTGCCAGCAGCTTTTTCCGGGACAGGGCCCAAGAGACCCAGTACTTC. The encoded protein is CASSFFRDRAQETQYF.

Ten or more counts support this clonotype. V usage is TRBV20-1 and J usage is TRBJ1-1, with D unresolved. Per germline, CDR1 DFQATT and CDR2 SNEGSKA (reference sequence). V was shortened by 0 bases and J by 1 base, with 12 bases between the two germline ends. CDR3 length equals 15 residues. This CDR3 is CSAREPTLRNTEAFF. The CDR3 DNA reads TGCAGTGCTAGAGAACCGACCCTCAGGAACACTGAAGCTTTCTTT.